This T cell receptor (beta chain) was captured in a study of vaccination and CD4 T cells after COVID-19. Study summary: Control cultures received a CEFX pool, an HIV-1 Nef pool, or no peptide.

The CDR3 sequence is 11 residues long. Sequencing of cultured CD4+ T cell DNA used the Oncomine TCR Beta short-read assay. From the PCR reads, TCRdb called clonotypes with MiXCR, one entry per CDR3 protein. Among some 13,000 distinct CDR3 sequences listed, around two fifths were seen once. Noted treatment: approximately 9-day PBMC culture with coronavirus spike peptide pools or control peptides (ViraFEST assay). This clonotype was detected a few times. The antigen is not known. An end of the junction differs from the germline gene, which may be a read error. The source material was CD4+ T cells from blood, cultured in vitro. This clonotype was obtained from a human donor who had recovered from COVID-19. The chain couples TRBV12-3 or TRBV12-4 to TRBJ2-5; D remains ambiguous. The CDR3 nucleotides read TGTGCCAGCAGCTTAGGGGAGACCCAGTACTTC. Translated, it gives CASSLGETQYF.